This TCR beta chain was identified during a study of HIV-infected children after antiretroviral therapy interruption. RNA-based 3' RACE libraries used unique molecular identifiers. One entry per CDR3 protein results from TCRdb running MiXCR on the 3' RACE reads. This table has roughly 16,000 distinct CDR3 sequences, roughly 3.5% appearing once. This clonotype showed up many times. Treatment defined: PENTA 11 planned treatment interruption arm or continuous ART arm. Deletions cut 6 bases from V and 6 bases from J, with 17 bases between. The CDR3 extends over 14 amino acids. Germline V gives CDR1 DFQATT, CDR2 SNEGSKA (reference sequence).

This sequence originates from a pool of human donors with HIV. The sample in question was CD45RO+ CD8+ T cells from PBMCs, pooled from several time points, obtained from a donor given antiretroviral therapy, either interrupted or continuous. Subset described: memory CD8+ CD45RO+ CD45RA- T cells. The chain carries TRBV20-1 and TRBJ2-2; D could derive from TRBD1 or TRBD2 (5 bases each). CDR3 in DNA: TGCAGTGCCACCAAGTTCGGGGACGCCGGGGAGCTGTTTTTT. Translated: CSATKFGDAGELFF.